This is a list of T cell receptor beta chains from one sample in a study of T cell responses to AZD1222 COVID-19 vaccine. TCRdb's table, derived via immunoSEQ multiplex PCR, lists solely in-frame clones and lacks some. The table has more than 250,000 clones, 90% to 95% seen once. The starting material was peripheral blood, obtained on day 0 of AZD1222 vaccination. Source of these receptors: an adult in good health. Both conserved end residues are part of each CDR3. A D gene is named only where the DNA matches it firmly. For some rows the clone size is stated as once, few or many, or as a class when expanded; others skip it.

cdr3_length	d_call	clone_size	j_call	v_call	cdr3_nt	cdr3_aa
15	-	-	TRBJ1-3	TRBV7-2	TGTGCCAGCAGCCTCTCAAGGGCCGGCATCGACACCATATATTTT	CASSLSRAGIDTIYF
14	-	-	TRBJ1-2	TRBV6-5	TGTGCCAGCAGTTACTCGGCAGAAAATAATGGCTACACCTTC	CASSYSAENNGYTF
13	-	-	TRBJ2-7	TRBV18	TGTGCCAGCTCACCACCGGGGGGTCGCGAGCAGTACTTC	CASSPPGGREQYF
13	-	-	TRBJ2-5	TRBV6-5	TGTGCCAGCAAACCTAAGGGGGGGTGGCAGTACGACTTC	CASKPKGGWQYDF
12	-	-	TRBJ2-2	TRBV6-2/TRBV6-3	TGTGCCAGCAGTTACTCCCCGGGGGAGCTGTTTTTT	CASSYSPGELFF
15	-	-	TRBJ1-5	TRBV28	TGTGCCAGCAGTTTAGGGGGGGGCAGACTTCAGCCCCAGCATTTT	CASSLGGGRLQPQHF
16	TRBD2	-	TRBJ2-7	TRBV29-1	TGCAGCGTTGAAGATCCGTCCGAGGGGACTAGTTACGAGCAGTACTTC	CSVEDPSEGTSYEQYF
15	-	-	TRBJ2-2	TRBV5-1	TGCGCCAGCAGCCCACACGGATCCCAAACCGGGGAGCTGTTTTTT	CASSPHGSQTGELFF
13	-	-	TRBJ1-5	TRBV19	TGTGCCAGTAGTATGTTAACCGATCAGCCCCAGCATTTT	CASSMLTDQPQHF
13	TRBD1	-	TRBJ1-2	TRBV11-2	TGTGCCAGCAGCTCCGGACAGGGCTATGGCTACACCTTC	CASSSGQGYGYTF
17	TRBD1	-	TRBJ1-4	TRBV7-2	TGTGCCAGCAGCTTGTTGAACCCCGGGACAGCTAATGAAAAACTGTTTTTT	CASSLLNPGTANEKLFF
16	TRBD2	-	TRBJ2-2	TRBV2	TGTGCCAGCAGAAGTCTAGCGGGGGGAAACACCGGGGAGCTGTTTTTT	CASRSLAGGNTGELFF
14	-	-	TRBJ2-7	TRBV15	TGTGCCACCAGCATAGGGGGGGAGGCGACCGAGCAGTACTTC	CATSIGGEATEQYF
14	-	-	TRBJ2-7	TRBV4-1	TGCGCCAGCAGCCAACCAGGGGTGACCTACGAGCAGTACTTC	CASSQPGVTYEQYF
17	-	-	TRBJ2-1	TRBV21-1	TGTGCCAGCAGCAAAGTAGGTCGTGGACAAGCCTACAATGAGCAGTTCTTC	CASSKVGRGQAYNEQFF
17	-	-	TRBJ1-2	TRBV10-3	TGTGCCATCAGTGAGTTCGGCCTACTGAACCCTAACTATGGCTACACCTTC	CAISEFGLLNPNYGYTF
14	-	-	TRBJ2-4	TRBV6-5	TGTGCCAGCAGACTTGGGGGAGCCAAAAACATTCAGTACTTC	CASRLGGAKNIQYF
13	-	-	TRBJ2-7	TRBV5-1	TGCGCCAGCAGCCTCGAGAGGGGGAGGGAGCAGTACTTC	CASSLERGREQYF
13	-	-	TRBJ2-4	TRBV11-2	TGTGCCAGCAGTCCGCTAGCCAAAAACATTCAGTACTTC	CASSPLAKNIQYF
13	-	-	TRBJ2-1	TRBV24-1	TGTGCCACCAGTGACCCGGGTCTAAATGAGCAGTTCTTC	CATSDPGLNEQFF
13	-	-	TRBJ1-5	TRBV6-5	TGTGCCAGCAGCCCCCAGAATAATCAGCCCCAGCATTTT	CASSPQNNQPQHF
16	TRBD2	-	TRBJ2-7	TRBV15	TGTGCCACCAGCAGTAGCGCGGGGGGCGGACGGAGGGAGCAGTACTTC	CATSSSAGGGRREQYF
14	TRBD2	-	TRBJ2-3	TRBV28	TGTGCCAGCAGTTTAGGGGGGGTTGAAGATACGCAGTATTTT	CASSLGGVEDTQYF
11	-	once	TRBJ1-3	TRBV12-3/TRBV12-4	TGTGCCAGCAGTTTGGGAAACACCATATATTTT	CASSLGNTIYF
14	-	-	TRBJ1-2	TRBV5-4	TGTGCCAGCAGCGTGACAGTCACTAACTATGGCTACACCTTC	CASSVTVTNYGYTF
12	-	-	TRBJ2-1	TRBV2	TGTGCCAGCCAGGAGAGGGGGAGTGAGCAGTTCTTC	CASQERGSEQFF
14	-	-	TRBJ1-1	TRBV9	TGTGCCAGCAGCGTAGGGGGAAAGAACACTGAAGCTTTCTTT	CASSVGGKNTEAFF
15	-	few	TRBJ1-1	TRBV6-5	TGTGCCAGCAGTTACCGTCCGGGGGGTGGGACTGAAGCTTTCTTT	CASSYRPGGGTEAFF
15	-	-	TRBJ1-5	TRBV2	TGTGCCAGCAGGAATAGTCCCGGGACACGGAGCTCCCAGCATTTT	CASRNSPGTRSSQHF
13	-	-	TRBJ2-7	TRBV28	TGTGCCAGCAGGACCAGGGGTCCCTACGAGCAGTACTTC	CASRTRGPYEQYF
15	-	-	TRBJ1-6	TRBV28	TGTGCCAGCAGTTCCCCGGGGGGCGGCGGTTCACCCCTCCACTTT	CASSSPGGGGSPLHF
14	-	-	TRBJ1-3	TRBV20-1	TGCAGTGCTAGTATGAGGGGAGCTGGAAACACCATATATTTT	CSASMRGAGNTIYF
17	-	-	TRBJ1-1	TRBV3-1/TRBV3-2	TGTGCCAGCAAGCAAGCGTCGGGGGGAGGGGTGACCACTGAAGCTTTCTTT	CASKQASGGGVTTEAFF
14	TRBD1	-	TRBJ1-4	TRBV29-1	TGCAGCGTCCAAAAAACAGGGGCCTTGGAAAAACTGTTTTTT	CSVQKTGALEKLFF
13	-	-	TRBJ1-2	TRBV12-3/TRBV12-4	TGTGCCAGCAAATATGGGGGGCAGGGAGGCTACACCTTC	CASKYGGQGGYTF
14	TRBD1	-	TRBJ2-7	TRBV28	TGTGCCAGCAGACCTGGACAGGGCGCCTACGAGCAGTACTTC	CASRPGQGAYEQYF
10	-	-	TRBJ2-7	TRBV5-6	TGTGCCAGCGGGCGTTACGAGCAGTACTTC	CASGRYEQYF
11	-	-	TRBJ1-6	TRBV20-1	TGCAGTGCTAGAGGGGTATCACCCCTCCACTTT	CSARGVSPLHF
15	-	-	TRBJ1-1	TRBV4-2	TGTGCCAGCAGCCAAGCAGTATCGCGGAACACTGAAGCTTTCTTT	CASSQAVSRNTEAFF
19	TRBD2	-	TRBJ2-5	TRBV3-1/TRBV3-2	TGTGCCAGCAGCCCTGGGCCCCCAGCGGGGGCCCCTGAGAGAAAGACCCAGTACTTC	CASSPGPPAGAPERKTQYF